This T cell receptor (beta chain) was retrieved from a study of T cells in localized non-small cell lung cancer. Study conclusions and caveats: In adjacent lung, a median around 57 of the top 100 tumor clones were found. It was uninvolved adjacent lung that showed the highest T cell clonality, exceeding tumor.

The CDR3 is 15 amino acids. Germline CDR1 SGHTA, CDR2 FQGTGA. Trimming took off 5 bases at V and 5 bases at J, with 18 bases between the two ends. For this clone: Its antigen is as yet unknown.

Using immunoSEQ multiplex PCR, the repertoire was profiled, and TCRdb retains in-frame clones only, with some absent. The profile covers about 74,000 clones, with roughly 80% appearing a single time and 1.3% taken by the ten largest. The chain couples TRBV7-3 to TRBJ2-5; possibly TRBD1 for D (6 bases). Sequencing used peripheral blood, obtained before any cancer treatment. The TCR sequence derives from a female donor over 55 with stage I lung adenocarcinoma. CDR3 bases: TGTGCCAGCAGCCCCCGAGGGGGAAGTACTGAGACCCAGTACTTC. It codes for CASSPRGGSTETQYF.